The 2 T cell receptor beta chains given below trace back to one sample, sequenced in a study of cytomegalovirus exposure and HLA in healthy donors. The PCR was carried out with 60 Vbeta primers and 13 Jbeta primers. Data came from immunoSEQ multiplex PCR; TCRdb stores just in-frame clones and leaves some out. The sample yields roughly 100,000 clones, 83% seen once. Material: PBMCs. The receptors were gathered from a man aged 18 to 30 in good health and CMV-seronegative.

The chain is built from TRBV18 and TRBJ1-1, with 9 bases fitting TRBD1. The germline V gene has CDR1 KGHSH and CDR2 LQKENI. The CDR3 spans 14 residues. V lost 2 bases and J lost 3; bases outside the gene matches: 1. CDR3 sequence: CASSPTGGYTEAFF. In DNA form, the CDR3 reads TGTGCCAGCTCACCAACAGGGGGCTACACTGAAGCTTTCTTT. The variable domain in full, with the rest retrieved from reference TRBV18 and TRBJ1-1, is NAGVMQNPRHLVRRRGQEARLRCSPMKGHSHVYWYRQLPEEGLKFMVYLQKENIIDESGMPKERFSAEFPKEGPSILRIQQVVRGDSAAYFCASSPTGGYTEAFFGQGTRLTVV.

The CDR3 DNA is TGTGCCAGCAGGTCCGGGACAGGGGTTCAGCCCCAGCATTTT. It specifies CASRSGTGVQPQHF. The J gene is TRBJ1-5, the V gene TRBV6-5; TRBD1 matches 10 bases. Germline CDR1 reads MNHEY; CDR2 reads SVGAGI. The CDR3 runs to 14 residues. The junction had 5 bases not matched to a gene; V was cut back by 6 bases and J by 6 bases.